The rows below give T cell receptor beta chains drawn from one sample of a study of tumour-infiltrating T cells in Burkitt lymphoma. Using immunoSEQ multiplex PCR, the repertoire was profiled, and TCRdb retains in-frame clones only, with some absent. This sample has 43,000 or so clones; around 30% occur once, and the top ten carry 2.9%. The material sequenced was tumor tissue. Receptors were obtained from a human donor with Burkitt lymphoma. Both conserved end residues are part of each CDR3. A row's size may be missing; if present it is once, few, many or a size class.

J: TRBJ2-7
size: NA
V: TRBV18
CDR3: CASSQTTDTYEQYF

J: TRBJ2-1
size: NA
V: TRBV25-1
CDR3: CASTSTPGQGANEQFF

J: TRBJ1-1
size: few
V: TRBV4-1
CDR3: CASSQDFSEAFF

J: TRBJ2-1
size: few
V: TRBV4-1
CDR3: CASSQETSVLQFF

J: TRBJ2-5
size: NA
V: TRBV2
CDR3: CASSPERRGTQYF

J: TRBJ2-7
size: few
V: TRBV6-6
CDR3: CASSSGTGGFGQYF

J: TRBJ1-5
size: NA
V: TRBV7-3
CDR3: CASSRGPDQPQHF

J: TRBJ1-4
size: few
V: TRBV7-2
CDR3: CASSPGANEKLFF

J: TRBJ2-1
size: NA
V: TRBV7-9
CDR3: CASSKILEQFF

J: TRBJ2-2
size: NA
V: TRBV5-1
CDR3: CASSFFAGGELFF

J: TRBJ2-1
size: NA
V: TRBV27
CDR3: CASKGLARSNEQFF

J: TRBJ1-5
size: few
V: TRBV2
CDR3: CASSRQNSNQPQHF

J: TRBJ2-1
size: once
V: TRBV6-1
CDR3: CASSEGRGGRTYNEQFF

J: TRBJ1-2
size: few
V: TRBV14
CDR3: CASSQDPYGYTF

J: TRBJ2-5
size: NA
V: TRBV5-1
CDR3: CASSLLGRVGETQYF